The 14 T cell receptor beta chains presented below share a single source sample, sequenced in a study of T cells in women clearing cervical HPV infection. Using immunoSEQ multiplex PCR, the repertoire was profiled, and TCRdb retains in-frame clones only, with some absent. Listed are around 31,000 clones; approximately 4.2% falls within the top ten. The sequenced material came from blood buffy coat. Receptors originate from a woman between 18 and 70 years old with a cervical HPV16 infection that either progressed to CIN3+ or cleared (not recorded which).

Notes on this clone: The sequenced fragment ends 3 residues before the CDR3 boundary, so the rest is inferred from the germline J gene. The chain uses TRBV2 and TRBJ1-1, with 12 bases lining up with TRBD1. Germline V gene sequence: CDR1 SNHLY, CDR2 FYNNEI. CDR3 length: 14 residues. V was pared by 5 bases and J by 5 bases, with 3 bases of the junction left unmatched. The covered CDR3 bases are TGTGCCAGCAGTAGGGACAGGGGGCTTACTGAA. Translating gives CASSRDRGLTE. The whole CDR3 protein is CASSRDRGLTEAFF.

The CDR3 DNA, read in part, is TGTGCCAGTAACGCCGGGACAGGGCTCTTCGGGGGGGCCAACGTC. It codes for CASNAGTGLFGGANV. The complete CDR3 reads CASNAGTGLFGGANVLTF. This sequence joins TRBV19 and TRBJ2-6; TRBD1 matches at 9 bases. The read terminates 3 residues ahead of where the CDR3 ends, so the germline J gene completes it. This CDR3 region has 18 residues. V was pared by 7 bases and J by 4 bases, with 14 bases of the junction left unmatched. Per germline, CDR1 LNHDA and CDR2 SQIVND (reference sequence).

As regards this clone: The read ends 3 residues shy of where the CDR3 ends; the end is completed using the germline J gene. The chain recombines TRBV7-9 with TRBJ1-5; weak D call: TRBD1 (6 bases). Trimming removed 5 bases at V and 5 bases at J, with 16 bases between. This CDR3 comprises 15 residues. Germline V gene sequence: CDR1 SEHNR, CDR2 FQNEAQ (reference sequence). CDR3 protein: CASSPSRGGDQPQHF. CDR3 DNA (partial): TGTGCCAGCAGCCCAAGCAGGGGAGGGGATCAGCCC.

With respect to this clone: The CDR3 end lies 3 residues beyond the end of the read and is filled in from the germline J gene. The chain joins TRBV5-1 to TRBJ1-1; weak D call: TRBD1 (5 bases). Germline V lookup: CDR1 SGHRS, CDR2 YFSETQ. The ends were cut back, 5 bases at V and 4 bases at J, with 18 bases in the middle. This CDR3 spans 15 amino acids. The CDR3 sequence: CASRENRGGGTEAFF. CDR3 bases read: TGCGCCAGCAGGGAGAACCGGGGGGGAGGCACTGAA.

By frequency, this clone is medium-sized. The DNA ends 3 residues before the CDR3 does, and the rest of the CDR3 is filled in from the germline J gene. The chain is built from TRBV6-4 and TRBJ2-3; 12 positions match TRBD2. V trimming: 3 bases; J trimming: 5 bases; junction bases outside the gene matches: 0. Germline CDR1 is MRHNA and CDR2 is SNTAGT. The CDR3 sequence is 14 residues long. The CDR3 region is CASSEGLAGDTQYF. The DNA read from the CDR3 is TGTGCCAGCAGTGAGGGACTAGCGGGAGATACG.

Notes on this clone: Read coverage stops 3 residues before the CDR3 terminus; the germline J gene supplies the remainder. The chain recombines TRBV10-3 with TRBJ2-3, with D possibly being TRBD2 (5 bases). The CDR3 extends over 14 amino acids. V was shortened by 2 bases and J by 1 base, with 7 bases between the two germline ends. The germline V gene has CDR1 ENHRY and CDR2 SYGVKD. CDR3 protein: CAISEGGRTDTQYF. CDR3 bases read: TGTGCCATCAGTGAGGGCGGGCGCACAGATACG.

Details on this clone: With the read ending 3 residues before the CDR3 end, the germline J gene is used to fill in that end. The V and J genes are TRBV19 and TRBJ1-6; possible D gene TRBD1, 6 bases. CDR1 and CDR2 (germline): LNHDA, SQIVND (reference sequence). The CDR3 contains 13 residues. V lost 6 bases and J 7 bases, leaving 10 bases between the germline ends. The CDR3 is CASRRTVNSPLHF. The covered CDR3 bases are TGTGCCAGTAGACGGACAGTCAATTCACCC. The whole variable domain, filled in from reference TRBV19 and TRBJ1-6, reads DGGITQSPKYLFRKEGQNVTLSCEQNLNHDAMYWYRQDPGQGLRLIYYSQIVNDFQKGDIAEGYSVSREKKESFPLTVTSAQKNPTAFYLCASRRTVNSPLHFGNGTRLTVT.

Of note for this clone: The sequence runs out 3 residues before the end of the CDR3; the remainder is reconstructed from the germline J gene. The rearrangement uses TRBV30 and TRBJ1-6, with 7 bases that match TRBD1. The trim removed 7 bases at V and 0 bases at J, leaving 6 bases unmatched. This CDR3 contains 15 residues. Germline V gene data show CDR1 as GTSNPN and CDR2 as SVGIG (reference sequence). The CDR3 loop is CAYRGWGSYNSPLHF. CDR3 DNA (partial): TGTGCCTACAGGGGATGGGGCTCCTATAATTCACCC.

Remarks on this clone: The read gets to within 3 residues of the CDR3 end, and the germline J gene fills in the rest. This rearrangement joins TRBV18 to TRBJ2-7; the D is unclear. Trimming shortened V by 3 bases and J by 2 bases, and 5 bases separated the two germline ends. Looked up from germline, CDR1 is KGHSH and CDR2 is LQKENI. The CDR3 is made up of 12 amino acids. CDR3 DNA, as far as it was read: TGTGCCAGCTCACCCAACACCTACGAG. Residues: CASSPNTYE. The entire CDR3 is CASSPNTYEQYF.

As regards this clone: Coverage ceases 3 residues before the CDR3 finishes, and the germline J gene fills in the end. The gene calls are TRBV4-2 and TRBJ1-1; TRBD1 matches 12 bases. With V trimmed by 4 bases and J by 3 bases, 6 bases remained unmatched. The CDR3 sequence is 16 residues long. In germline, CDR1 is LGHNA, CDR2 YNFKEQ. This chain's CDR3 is CASSPGQGAGDTEAFF. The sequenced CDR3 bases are TGTGCCAGCAGCCCGGGACAGGGGGCTGGGGACACTGAA.

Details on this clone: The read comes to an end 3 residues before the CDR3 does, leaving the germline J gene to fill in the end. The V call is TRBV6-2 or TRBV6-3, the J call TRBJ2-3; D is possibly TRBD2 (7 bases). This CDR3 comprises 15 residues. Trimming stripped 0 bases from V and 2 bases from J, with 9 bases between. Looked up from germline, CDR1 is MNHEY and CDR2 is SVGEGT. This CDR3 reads CASSYSAGATDTQYF. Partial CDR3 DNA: TGTGCCAGCAGTTACTCGGCGGGGGCCACAGATACG.

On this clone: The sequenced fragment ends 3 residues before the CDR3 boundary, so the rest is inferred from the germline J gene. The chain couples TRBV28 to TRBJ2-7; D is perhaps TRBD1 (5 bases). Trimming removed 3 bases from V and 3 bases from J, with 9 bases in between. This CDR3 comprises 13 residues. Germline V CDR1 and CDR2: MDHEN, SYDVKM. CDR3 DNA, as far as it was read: TGTGCCAGCAGTTTGATTCAGGGCTACGAG. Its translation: CASSLIQGYE. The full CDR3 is CASSLIQGYEQYF.

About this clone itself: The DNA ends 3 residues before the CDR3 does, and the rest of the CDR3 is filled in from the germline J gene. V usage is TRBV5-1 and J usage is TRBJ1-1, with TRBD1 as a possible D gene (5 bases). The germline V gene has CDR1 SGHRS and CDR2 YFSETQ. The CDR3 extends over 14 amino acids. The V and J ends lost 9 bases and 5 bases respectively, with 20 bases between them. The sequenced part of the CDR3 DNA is TGCGCCACCTCCTTGGAGGGGCTAGGGACTGAA. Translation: CATSLEGLGTE. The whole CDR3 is CATSLEGLGTEAFF.

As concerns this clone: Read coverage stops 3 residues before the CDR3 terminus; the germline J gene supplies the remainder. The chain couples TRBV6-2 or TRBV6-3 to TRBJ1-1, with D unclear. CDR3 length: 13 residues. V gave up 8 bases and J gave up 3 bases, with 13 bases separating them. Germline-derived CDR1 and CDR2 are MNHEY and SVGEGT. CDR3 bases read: TGTGCCAGCGCCGACTTACCGGACACTGAA. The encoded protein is CASADLPDTE. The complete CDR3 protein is CASADLPDTEAFF.